This TCR beta chain was documented in a study of shared clonotypes between healthy human individuals. Only in-frame clones appear in the TCRdb table, and some are missing; sequencing was by immunoSEQ multiplex PCR. The sample has over 1.4 million clones, roughly 97% seen once. This TCR was sampled from a man younger than 40 in good health. Sequenced material: naive CD4+ T cells sorted from blood. The subset was: CD45RA+ positively selected.

The CDR3 region is CASSITYGSHEQFF. DNA of the CDR3: TGTGCCAGTAGTATCACATACGGGAGCCATGAGCAGTTCTTC. V gene TRBV19 combines with J gene TRBJ2-1, with D tentatively TRBD2 (6 bases). CDR3 length equals 14 residues. V lost 3 bases to trimming and J lost 8 bases, with 14 bases between them. Germline V gene data show CDR1 as LNHDA and CDR2 as SQIVND (reference sequence).